This note documents a single T cell receptor (beta chain) sequence. The data stem from a study of shared clonotypes between healthy human individuals. The protocol was immunoSEQ multiplex PCR, while the TCRdb copy is restricted to in-frame clones and leaves out a portion. In the table there are more than 2,000,000 clones, more than 80% of which are singletons. This CDR3 contains 15 residues. Germline trimming cut 5 bases from V and 5 bases from J; bases unmatched to any gene: 8. Looked up from germline, CDR1 is MNHNY and CDR2 is SVGAGI (reference sequence). This sequence originates from a young man in good health. The V and J genes are TRBV6-6 and TRBJ2-3; 9 bases map to TRBD1. Sequences were obtained from naive CD4+ T cells sorted from blood. The subset here: CD45RA+ positively selected. The DNA of the CDR3 is TGTGCCAGCAGTCCGCCCGACAGGGGGGGAGATACGCAGTATTTT. Its protein is CASSPPDRGGDTQYF.